This T cell receptor beta chain appears in the sequencing data of a study of CD8 T cells in ankylosing spondylitis. Study-wide results and caveats: What seemed typical of ankylosing spondylitis blood was a TCR beta motif built from several highly homologous variants. Earlier literature documents some of the motif variants in reactive arthritis synovial fluid and blood. Relatively rare in peripheral blood, disease-linked clones were also CD8+.

This clonotype was counted ten times or more. The antigen is not known. Preparation of TCR beta libraries was done by quantitative 5'-RACE with molecular barcodes. TCRdb reprocessed the 5' RACE reads with MiXCR, giving one entry per CDR3 protein. The top ten hold less than 15% of the sample, which has some 120,000 distinct CDR3 sequences, 6% to 8.5% seen once. The V gene lost 4 bases and the J gene lost 3 bases, with 4 bases spanning the gap. Germline-derived CDR1 and CDR2 are SGHRS and YFSETQ. The CDR3 is 11 residues long. The V and J genes are TRBV5-1 and TRBJ2-5; no reliable D call. This clonotype was obtained from a male donor with ankylosing spondylitis or in good health (not recorded which). Sequencing was carried out using blood, either unsorted or a sorted T cell fraction (not recorded which). CDR3 amino acids: CASSKEETQYF. In nucleotides, the CDR3 is TGCGCCAGCAGCAAAGAAGAGACCCAGTACTTC.